The 9 T cell receptor beta chains given below trace back to one sample, sequenced in a study of identifying expanded T cells in peripheral blood. Method: immunoSEQ multiplex PCR; TCRdb's copy keeps in-frame clones and lacks some. The sample holds tens of thousands of clones; approximately 83% are singletons and the top ten take approximately 17%. The sequencing input was blood. These TCRs come from a person aged 18 to 69 in good health.

V gene TRBV2 combines with J gene TRBJ1-6; 9 bases line up with TRBD1. This CDR3 is built from 15 residues. Germline assignment: CDR1 SNHLY and CDR2 FYNNEI. With V trimmed by 4 bases and J by 8 bases, 6 bases remained unmatched. The CDR3 is CASSALDRGDSPLHF. CDR3 DNA sequence: TGTGCCAGCAGTGCATTGGACAGGGGCGATTCACCCCTCCACTTT. The whole variable domain, filled in from reference TRBV2 and TRBJ1-6, reads EPEVTQTPSHQVTQMGQEVILRCVPISNHLYFYWYRQILGQKVEFLVSFYNNEISEKSEIFDDQFSVERPDGSNFTLKIRSTKLEDSAMYFCASSALDRGDSPLHFGNGTRLTVT.

The V gene is TRBV6-1, the J gene TRBJ1-2; TRBD1 might be the D (5 bases). Trimming took off 2 bases at V and 6 bases at J, with 10 bases between the two ends. The CDR3 runs to 13 residues. Germline lookup yields CDR1 MNHNS and CDR2 SASEGT. The CDR3 loop reads CASSERGWNGYTF. In DNA, the CDR3 is TGTGCCAGCAGTGAAAGGGGTTGGAATGGCTACACCTTC.

V is TRBV2 and J is TRBJ2-5; the D gene is possibly TRBD2 (6 bases). V was trimmed by 7 bases and J by 9 bases, leaving 18 bases between them. Per germline, CDR1 SNHLY and CDR2 FYNNEI. The CDR3 runs 13 residues. CDR3 DNA sequence: TGTGCCAGCACGTGGGGGGTCGGAGGGGCCCAGTACTTC. It codes for CASTWGVGGAQYF.

J is TRBJ2-1 and V is TRBV20-1; no firm D call. Germline values: CDR1 DFQATT, CDR2 SNEGSKA (reference sequence). Trimming cost V 3 bases and J 6 bases, with 6 bases left between them. The CDR3 is 11 residues long. CDR3 nucleotide sequence: TGCAGTGCTAGCACTCTCAATGAGCAGTTCTTC. This encodes CSASTLNEQFF.

This clone has just a few counts. This sequence joins TRBV25-1 and TRBJ2-7; 8 nucleotides match TRBD1. Germline lookup yields CDR1 MGHDK and CDR2 SYGVNS. CDR3 length equals 13 residues. Losses at the gene ends were 7 bases for V and 1 base for J; bases not matched to a gene: 3. CDR3 sequence reads: CASKGQDSYEQYF. CDR3 in DNA: TGTGCCAGCAAGGGACAGGATTCCTACGAGCAGTACTTC.

This clone was recorded a few times. This chain links TRBV9 with TRBJ2-3; D is unclear. V was trimmed by 4 bases and J by 4 bases, leaving 16 bases between them. CDR1 SGDLS and CDR2 YYNGEE come from the germline V gene. The CDR3 has 15 residues. The CDR3 here is CASSSFVGSADTQYF. DNA of the CDR3: TGTGCCAGCAGCTCCTTTGTGGGAAGCGCAGATACGCAGTATTTT. Full variable domain (missing parts from reference TRBV9 and TRBJ2-3): DSGVTQTPKHLITATGQRVTLRCSPRSGDLSVYWYQQSLDQGLQFLIQYYNGEERAKGNILERFSAQQFPDLHSELNLSSLELGDSALYFCASSSFVGSADTQYFGPGTRLTVL.

The genes are TRBV5-1 and TRBJ1-3; D is perhaps TRBD1 (6 bases). There are 15 residues in the CDR3. In germline, CDR1 is SGHRS, CDR2 YFSETQ. V lost 0 bases and J 2 bases, leaving 9 bases between the germline ends. DNA for the CDR3: TGCGCCAGCAGCTTGGAGCCAGGGGCTGGAAACACCATATATTTT. Its translation: CASSLEPGAGNTIYF.

The rearrangement links TRBV28 to TRBJ1-6; D is unresolved. Germline values: CDR1 MDHEN, CDR2 SYDVKM. Trimming removed 8 bases at V and 13 bases at J, with 6 bases between. The CDR3 totals 9 residues. The chain's CDR3 is CASSPPLHF. The CDR3 region has the DNA TGTGCCAGCTCTCCCCCCCTCCACTTT.

This clone has a single count. The chain has TRBV9 and TRBJ1-2; maybe TRBD1 (6 bases). V was pared by 0 bases and J by 3 bases, with 12 bases between. CDR3 size: 15 residues. Germline CDR1 and CDR2: SGDLS and YYNGEE. The CDR3 DNA reads as TGTGCCAGCAGCGTAGGCCCAGGGGCGGACTATGGCTACACCTTC. Its protein product is CASSVGPGADYGYTF.